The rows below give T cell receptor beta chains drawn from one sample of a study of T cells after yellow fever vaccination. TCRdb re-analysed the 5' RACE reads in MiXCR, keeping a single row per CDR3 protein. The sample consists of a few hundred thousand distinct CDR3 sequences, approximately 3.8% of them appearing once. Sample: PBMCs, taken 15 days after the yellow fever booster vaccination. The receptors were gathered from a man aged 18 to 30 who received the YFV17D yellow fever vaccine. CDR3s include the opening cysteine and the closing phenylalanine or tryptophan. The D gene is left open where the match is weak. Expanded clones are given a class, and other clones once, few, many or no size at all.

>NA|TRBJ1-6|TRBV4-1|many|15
CASSQGSSGTSPLHF
TGCGCCAGCAGCCAAGGGTCTTCAGGGACTTCACCCCTCCACTTT
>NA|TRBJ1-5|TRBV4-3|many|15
CASSQAVRGNQPQHF
TGCGCCAGCAGCCAAGCGGTCAGGGGCAATCAGCCCCAGCATTTT
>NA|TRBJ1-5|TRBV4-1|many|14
CASSQGRSNQPQHF
TGCGCCAGCAGCCAGGGTCGGAGCAATCAGCCCCAGCATTTT
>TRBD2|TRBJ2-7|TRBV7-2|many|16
CASSVTSGDFSYEQYF
TGTGCCAGCAGCGTAACTAGCGGGGATTTCTCCTACGAGCAGTACTTC
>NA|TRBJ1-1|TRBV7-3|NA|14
CASSLGQQNNEAFF
TGTGCCAGCAGCCTGGGACAACAGAACAATGAAGCTTTCTTT
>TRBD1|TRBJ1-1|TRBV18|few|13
CASTKQGNTEAFF
TGTGCCAGCACGAAACAGGGGAATACTGAAGCTTTCTTT
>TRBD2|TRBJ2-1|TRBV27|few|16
CASSEEAGGLYNEQFF
TGTGCCAGCAGTGAGGAAGCGGGGGGCCTTTACAATGAGCAGTTCTTC
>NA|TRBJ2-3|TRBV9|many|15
CASSVGAGSGDTQYF
TGTGCCAGCAGCGTAGGGGCGGGGTCCGGAGATACGCAGTATTTT
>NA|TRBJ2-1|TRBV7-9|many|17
CASSPPGTGPLLNEQFF
TGTGCCAGCAGCCCCCCCGGGACGGGGCCGCTGCTCAATGAGCAGTTCTTC
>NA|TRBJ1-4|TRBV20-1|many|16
CSAENLGTADNEKLFF
TGCAGTGCTGAGAACTTGGGGACGGCAGATAATGAAAAACTGTTTTTT
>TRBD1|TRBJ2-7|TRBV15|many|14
CATSRRDRGYEQYF
TGTGCCACCAGCAGACGGGACAGGGGATACGAGCAGTACTTC
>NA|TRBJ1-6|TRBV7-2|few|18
CASSLGQGKGSYNSPLHF
TGTGCCAGCAGCTTAGGGCAGGGGAAGGGCTCCTATAATTCACCCCTCCACTTT
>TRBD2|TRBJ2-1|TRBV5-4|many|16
CASSPLVAGGPDEQFF
TGTGCCAGCAGCCCACTCGTAGCGGGGGGGCCTGATGAGCAGTTCTTC
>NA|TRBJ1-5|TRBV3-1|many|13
CASSQTGNQPQHF
TGTGCCAGCAGCCAAACAGGGAATCAGCCCCAGCATTTT
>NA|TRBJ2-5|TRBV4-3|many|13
CASSQDMMGTQYF
TGCGCCAGCAGCCAAGATATGATGGGGACCCAGTACTTC
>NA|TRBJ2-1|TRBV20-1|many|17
CSARDLKTGTPFNEQFF
TGCAGTGCTAGAGACTTGAAAACAGGAACTCCCTTTAATGAGCAGTTCTTC
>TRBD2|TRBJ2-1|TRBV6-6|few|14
CASSYSYGGNEQFF
TGTGCCAGCAGTTACTCGTACGGGGGGAATGAGCAGTTCTTC
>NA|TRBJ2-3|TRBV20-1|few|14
CSARDAGSTDTQYF
TGCAGTGCTAGAGACGCGGGAAGCACAGATACGCAGTATTTT
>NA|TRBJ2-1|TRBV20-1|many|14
CSAREVSRGPVLFF
TGCAGTGCTAGAGAAGTCTCCCGGGGGCCTGTTTTGTTCTTC
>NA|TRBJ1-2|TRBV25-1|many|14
CASSEFGISYGYTF
TGTGCCAGCAGTGAATTCGGAATTTCATATGGCTACACCTTC
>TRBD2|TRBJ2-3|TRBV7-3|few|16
CASSSPIAGSTDTQYF
TGTGCCAGCAGCTCCCCTATAGCGGGCTCCACAGATACGCAGTATTTT
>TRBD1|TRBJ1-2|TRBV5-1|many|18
CASSLPGPQGGGSYGYTF
TGCGCCAGCAGCCTCCCTGGGCCTCAGGGGGGGGGGAGCTATGGCTACACCTTC
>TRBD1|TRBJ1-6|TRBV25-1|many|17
CASSDLQPGQGPSPLHF
TGTGCCAGCAGTGACCTTCAGCCGGGACAGGGTCCCTCACCCCTCCACTTT
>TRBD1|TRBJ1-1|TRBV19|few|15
CASSLSQGANTEAFF
TGTGCCAGTAGCCTCTCACAGGGGGCAAACACTGAAGCTTTCTTT
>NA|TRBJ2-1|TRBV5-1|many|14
CASSSLDRNNEQFF
TGCGCCAGCAGCTCCCTAGACAGGAACAATGAGCAGTTCTTC
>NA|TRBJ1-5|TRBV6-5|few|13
CASSYNPNQPQHF
TGTGCCAGCAGTTACAATCCGAATCAGCCCCAGCATTTT
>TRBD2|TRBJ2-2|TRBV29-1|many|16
CSVRSTSGGNTGELFF
TGCAGCGTCCGGTCCACTAGCGGGGGGAACACCGGGGAGCTGTTTTTT
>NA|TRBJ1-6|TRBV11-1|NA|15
CASSLTDSYNSPLHF
TGTGCCAGCAGCTTAACAGACTCCTATAATTCACCCCTCCACTTT
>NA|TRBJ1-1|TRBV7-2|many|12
CASRGPNTEAFF
TGTGCCAGCAGAGGTCCTAACACTGAAGCTTTCTTT
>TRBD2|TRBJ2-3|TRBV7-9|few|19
CASSDIAGRGGGVPDTQYF
TGTGCCAGCAGCGACATAGCGGGTAGGGGCGGGGGAGTCCCAGATACGCAGTATTTT
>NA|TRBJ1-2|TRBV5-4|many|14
CASSLGQGLDGYTF
TGTGCCAGCAGCTTGGGGCAGGGTTTAGATGGCTACACCTTC
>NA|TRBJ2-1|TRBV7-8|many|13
CASSFDRDYEQFF
TGTGCCAGCAGCTTTGACAGGGACTATGAGCAGTTCTTC
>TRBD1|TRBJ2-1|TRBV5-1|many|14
CASRTGTGDNEQFF
TGCGCCAGCAGGACCGGGACAGGGGACAATGAGCAGTTCTTC
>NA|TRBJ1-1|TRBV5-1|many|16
CASSQTPQVMNTEAFF
TGCGCCAGCAGCCAGACCCCACAGGTCATGAACACTGAAGCTTTCTTT